Each of the 4 T cell receptor beta chains below was sequenced from the same sample in a study of tumor and adjacent non-tumor tissue in lung cancer. RNA was extracted from bulk tissue without any cell sorting. A modified ARM-PCR protocol with three rounds of nested PCR amplified TCRbeta. In TCRdb, the multiplex PCR reads were re-called with MiXCR into one record per CDR3 protein. The top ten hold 15% to 20% of the sample, which has fewer than 150,000 distinct CDR3 sequences, roughly 66% seen once. Sequencing was done on a sample of lung tumor tissue. All receptors come from a man aged 55-75 years with small cell lung cancer.

As concerns this clonotype: Being one base from a much bigger clone, this may be a read error. CDR3 region: CASSFRWGYYGYNF. The CDR3, as DNA: TGTGCCAGCAGCTTTCGATGGGGATACTATGGCTACAACTTC. This chain links TRBV5-6 with TRBJ1-2, with D uncertain. The germline gives CDR1 SGHDT, CDR2 YYEEEE. The CDR3 runs to 14 residues.

This clonotype was seen repeatedly, ten times or more. This chain links TRBV12-3 or TRBV12-4 with TRBJ1-4; weak D call: TRBD1 (5 bases). CDR3 length: 14 residues. Trimming shortened V by 3 bases and J by 4 bases, and 9 bases separated the two germline ends. The CDR3 reads CASSLGQGNEKLFF. The DNA for the CDR3 is TGTGCCAGCAGTTTGGGCCAGGGTAATGAAAAACTGTTTTTT.

Note on this clonotype: This clone may be a read error of a much larger clone one base away. The final CDR3 position lacks the conserved phenylalanine or tryptophan, pointing to a likely read error. The V gene is TRBV20-1, the J gene TRBJ2-1, with a possible D match to TRBD2 (6 bases). The CDR3 totals 12 residues. Trimming took off 6 bases at V and 8 bases at J, with 14 bases between the two ends. Germline CDR1 DFQATT, CDR2 SNEGSKA (reference sequence). CDR3 coding DNA: TGCAGTGCACTACGGGACTCCGATGAGCAGTTCCTC. Translation gives CSALRDSDEQFL.

On this clonotype: The junction departs from germline at one end; a sequencing error may be responsible. The genes are TRBV6-1 and TRBJ2-2; 10 nucleotides align to TRBD2. Germline V gene data show CDR1 as MNHNS and CDR2 as SASEGT. CDR3 length: 16 residues. The CDR3 region is CATSGLAGVITGELFF. CDR3 nucleotides: TGTGCCACCAGTGGGCTAGCGGGAGTAATCACGGGGGAGCTGTTTTTT.